The clone carrying this T cell receptor beta chain was detected ten times or more. The data were taken from a study of T-cell reconstitution after alpha-beta-depleted transplantation in children. Unique molecular identifiers were used in preparing the TCRbeta library. TCRdb used MiXCR to reprocess the PCR reads, holding one entry per CDR3 protein. The sample lists 600,000 to 700,000 distinct CDR3 sequences, over 15% occurring once. Germline lookup yields CDR1 ENHRY and CDR2 SYGVKD. The germline V and J ends were trimmed by 6 bases and 2 bases, with 16 bases remaining between them. The CDR3 spans 15 residues.

This receptor was taken from a human donor who donated a stem cell graft to a child with acute myeloid leukemia. V is TRBV10-3 and J is TRBJ1-2, with D maybe TRBD1 (6 bases). The specimen was PBMCs from the stem cell graft donor, collected from the stem cell graft. CDR3 nucleotides: TGTGCCATCAGGGGCTGGGGGGGCTGGAACTATGGCTACACCTTC. It specifies CAIRGWGGWNYGYTF.